One sample yielded the 21 T cell receptor beta chains listed below, sequenced in a study of STAT5B mutations in CD4+ large granular lymphocyte leukemia. This table comes from immunoSEQ multiplex PCR, and its TCRdb copy is limited to in-frame clones, with some not included. The sample holds 15,000 to 25,000 clones; 70% to 85% are singletons and the top ten take roughly an eighth. The material sequenced was CD4+ T cells from blood buffy coats. These receptors were obtained from a human donor in good health.

V gene TRBV7-8 combines with J gene TRBJ1-1; D is perhaps TRBD1 (6 bases). The germline gives CDR1 SGHVS, CDR2 FQNEAQ. CDR3 size: 12 residues. V was pared by 5 bases and J by 8 bases, with 12 bases between. Written as DNA, the CDR3 is TGTGCCAGCAGCCGGGACATCCGAGAAGCTTTCTTT. It specifies CASSRDIREAFF.

The gene calls are TRBV20-1 and TRBJ1-1; tentatively, D is TRBD1 (6 bases). The CDR3 contains 11 residues. Deletions cut 6 bases from V and 8 bases from J, with 13 bases between. CDR1 and CDR2 (germline): DFQATT, SNEGSKA (reference sequence). CDR3 DNA: TGCAGTGCCACGGGACAACGCGAAGCTTTCTTT. Encoded protein: CSATGQREAFF.

The rearrangement joins TRBV6-5 to TRBJ1-1; D unresolved. There are 14 residues in the CDR3. V shed 5 bases and J shed 1 base, with 11 bases lying between them. CDR1 is MNHEY and CDR2 is SVGAGI in the germline V gene. DNA for the CDR3: TGTGCCAGCAGTACCGGGCAGACGAACACTGAAGCTTTCTTT. Residues: CASSTGQTNTEAFF.

This clone appeared once. V is TRBV19 and J is TRBJ2-3; D is perhaps TRBD1 (6 bases). Germline CDR1 and CDR2: LNHDA and SQIVND (reference sequence). V was pared by 7 bases and J by 5 bases, with 10 bases between. The CDR3 loop spans 12 amino acids. The CDR3 sequence: CASKQGGDTQYF. As DNA, the CDR3 is TGTGCCAGTAAACAGGGCGGAGATACGCAGTATTTT.

The J gene is TRBJ2-1, the V gene TRBV19; possible D gene TRBD1, 5 bases. The germline V gene encodes CDR1 LNHDA and CDR2 SQIVND (reference sequence). This CDR3 region has 15 residues. V lost 5 bases, J lost 8 bases, and 19 bases lay in between. DNA of the CDR3: TGTGCCAGTAGTGATCAGCAGGGTGGTGTATATGAGCAGTTCTTC. Amino acid sequence: CASSDQQGGVYEQFF.

V usage is TRBV6-1 and J usage is TRBJ1-1; weak D call: TRBD1 (5 bases). Germline V gene sequence: CDR1 MNHNS, CDR2 SASEGT. The germline V and J ends were trimmed by 8 bases and 8 bases, with 18 bases remaining between them. CDR3 length: 13 amino acids. CDR3 amino acids: CASPPAGGREAFF. The CDR3 DNA follows: TGTGCCAGCCCCCCAGCCGGGGGTAGGGAAGCTTTCTTT.

CDR3 protein: CASSSGREGQVGTQYF. The DNA of the CDR3 is TGTGCCAGCAGTTCAGGGCGGGAGGGCCAAGTGGGGACCCAGTACTTC. This chain uses TRBV4-2 with TRBJ2-5; 9 bases fit TRBD2. V shed 6 bases, J shed 7 bases, and the junction held 15 bases outside the gene matches. This CDR3 spans 16 amino acids. The germline V gene encodes CDR1 LGHNA and CDR2 YNFKEQ.

V is TRBV5-1 and J is TRBJ1-1; D gene unclear. V lost 0 bases to trimming and J lost 0 bases, with 6 bases between them. Germline V gene sequence: CDR1 SGHRS, CDR2 YFSETQ. CDR3 length: 14 amino acids. The CDR3 nucleotides are TGCGCCAGCAGCTTGGGCTACATGAACACTGAAGCTTTCTTT. Encoded protein: CASSLGYMNTEAFF. The whole variable domain, filled in from reference TRBV5-1 and TRBJ1-1, reads KAGVTQTPRYLIKTRGQQVTLSCSPISGHRSVSWYQQTPGQGLQFLFEYFSETQRNKGNFPGRFSGRQFSNSRSEMNVSTLELGDSALYLCASSLGYMNTEAFFGQGTRLTVV.

This clone was detected only once. This chain links TRBV29-1 with TRBJ1-2; the match to TRBD1 covers 10 bases. V trimming: 5 bases; J trimming: 2 bases; junction bases outside the gene matches: 11. CDR1 is SQVTM and CDR2 is ANQGSEA in the germline V gene. The CDR3 sequence is 16 residues long. For the CDR3, the DNA is TGCAGCGTTTCTCCTCTTGGACAGGGGGGGAACTATGGCTACACCTTC. Residues: CSVSPLGQGGNYGYTF.

The gene calls are TRBV7-8 and TRBJ1-5, with D possibly TRBD1 on 5 matching bases. The germline V gene encodes CDR1 SGHVS and CDR2 FQNEAQ. V lost 2 bases, J lost 4 bases, and 12 bases lay in between. The length of the CDR3 is 15 residues. This CDR3 reads CASSLLMTANQPQHF. As DNA, the CDR3 is TGTGCCAGCAGCTTATTAATGACAGCAAATCAGCCCCAGCATTTT.

The chain links TRBV11-3 to TRBJ2-1, with 9 bases that match TRBD1. Germline V gives CDR1 SGHNT, CDR2 YENEEA. The trim removed 5 bases at V and 6 bases at J, leaving 8 bases unmatched. There are 15 residues in the CDR3. The CDR3 nucleotides are TGTGCCAGCAGCCCGGGACAGGGTCCCCGCAATGAGCAGTTCTTC. Its protein product is CASSPGQGPRNEQFF.

In nucleotides, the CDR3 is TGTGCCAGCAGCTTACTAGCGGGAGGGCCCTATGAGCAGTTCTTC. Translated: CASSLLAGGPYEQFF. The rearrangement links TRBV5-5 to TRBJ2-1; TRBD2 matches 13 bases. Trimming cost V 2 bases and J 8 bases; bases outside gene matches: 4. The CDR3 sequence is 15 residues long. Germline CDR1 is SGHKS and CDR2 is YYEKEE (reference sequence).

The V and J genes are TRBV6-6 and TRBJ1-1, with D uncertain. V lost 5 bases and J 1 base, leaving 17 bases between the germline ends. There are 16 residues in the CDR3. The germline CDR1 and CDR2 sequences are MNHNY and SVGAGI (reference sequence). Written as DNA, the CDR3 is TGTGCCAGCAGTCCCGATACTGGACGGGGGAACACTGAAGCTTTCTTT. Its protein is CASSPDTGRGNTEAFF.

The V call is TRBV14, the J call TRBJ2-7; 8 bases are a match to TRBD2. The CDR3 has 13 amino acids. Per the germline V gene, CDR1 is SGHDN and CDR2 is FVKESK. V trimming: 6 bases; J trimming: 3 bases; junction bases outside the gene matches: 4. The CDR3 nucleotides are TGTGCCAGCAGGGGGGGACTAGACTACGAGCAGTACTTC. Translation gives CASRGGLDYEQYF.

On this clone itself: At one end the junction does not follow the germline gene, possibly because of a read error. This chain links TRBV2 with TRBJ2-5, with unresolved D. The CDR3 is made up of 15 amino acids. The germline CDR1 and CDR2 sequences are SNHLY and FYNNEI. CDR3: CASSGDSAIQKTQYF. The CDR3 DNA sequence: TGTGCCAGCAGTGGGGATTCCGCCATCCAAAAGACCCAGTACTTC.

This chain links TRBV15 with TRBJ2-7, with 10 bases fitting TRBD2. Trimming took 4 bases from V and 4 from J; bases not matched to a gene: 1. CDR1 and CDR2 (germline): LNHNV, YYDKDF (reference sequence). The CDR3 spans 13 residues. The CDR3 here is CATSTLAGYEQYF. The CDR3 nucleotides are TGTGCCACCAGCACACTAGCGGGATACGAGCAGTACTTC.

This chain's CDR3 is CASRLGGSGNTIYF. The CDR3 DNA sequence: TGCGCCAGTCGATTGGGAGGGTCTGGAAACACCATATATTTT. V usage is TRBV4-1 and J usage is TRBJ1-3; no firm D call. The CDR3 spans 14 residues. Between the trimmed V and J ends, which lost 9 bases and 1 base, there was a span of 13 bases. Germline CDR1 reads MGHRA; CDR2 reads YSYEKL.

This clone has only a few counts. V is TRBV5-6 and J is TRBJ2-2; D is unclear. Trimming removed 2 bases at V and 8 bases at J, with 4 bases between. Germline V CDR1 and CDR2: SGHDT, YYEEEE. The CDR3 runs 11 residues. Here the CDR3 reads CASSFRGELFF. The CDR3 DNA is TGTGCCAGCAGCTTTCGAGGGGAGCTGTTTTTT.

The V and J genes are TRBV7-2 and TRBJ1-2; 9 nucleotides align to TRBD1. The CDR3 totals 17 residues. V lost 0 bases to trimming and J lost 4 bases; unmatched junction nucleotides: 9. CDR1 is SGHTA and CDR2 is FQGNSA in the germline V gene. CDR3 DNA sequence: TGTGCCAGCAGCTTAGCTCTCGTCGGGACAGGGTTCTATGGCTACACCTTC. Its protein product is CASSLALVGTGFYGYTF.

This chain connects TRBV5-6 to TRBJ1-2; D is ambiguous. V lost 0 bases and J lost 4, with 10 bases in between. The V gene's germline CDR1 is SGHDT and CDR2 YYEEEE. The CDR3 is 14 residues long. CDR3 nucleotides: TGTGCCAGCAGCTTGGTTGGGGTGGGCTATGGCTACACCTTC. Translated, it gives CASSLVGVGYGYTF.

The J gene is TRBJ1-2, the V gene TRBV10-3; unclear D gene. Germline V gene data show CDR1 as ENHRY and CDR2 as SYGVKD. With 2 bases removed from V and 2 bases from J, the gap between germline ends came to 15 bases. This CDR3 is built from 16 residues. The CDR3 reads CAISEPPERPNYGYTF. The CDR3 DNA is TGTGCCATCAGTGAGCCCCCTGAGAGGCCCAACTATGGCTACACCTTC.